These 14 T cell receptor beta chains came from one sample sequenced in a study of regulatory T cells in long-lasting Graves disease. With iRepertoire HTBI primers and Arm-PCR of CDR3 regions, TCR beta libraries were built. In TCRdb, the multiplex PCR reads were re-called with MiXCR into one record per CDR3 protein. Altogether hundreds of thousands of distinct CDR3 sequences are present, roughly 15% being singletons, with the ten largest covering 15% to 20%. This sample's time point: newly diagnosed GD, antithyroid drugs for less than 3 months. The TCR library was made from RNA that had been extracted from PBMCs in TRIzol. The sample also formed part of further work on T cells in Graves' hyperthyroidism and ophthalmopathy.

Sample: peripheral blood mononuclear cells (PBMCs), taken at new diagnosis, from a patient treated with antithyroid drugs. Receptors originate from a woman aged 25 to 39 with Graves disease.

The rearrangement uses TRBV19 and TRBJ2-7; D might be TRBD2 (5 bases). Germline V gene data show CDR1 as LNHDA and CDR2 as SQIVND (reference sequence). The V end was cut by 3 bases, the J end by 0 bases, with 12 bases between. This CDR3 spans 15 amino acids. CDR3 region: CASSIGSGSSYEQYF. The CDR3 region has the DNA TGTGCCAGTAGTATTGGTTCGGGATCCTCCTACGAGCAGTACTTC.

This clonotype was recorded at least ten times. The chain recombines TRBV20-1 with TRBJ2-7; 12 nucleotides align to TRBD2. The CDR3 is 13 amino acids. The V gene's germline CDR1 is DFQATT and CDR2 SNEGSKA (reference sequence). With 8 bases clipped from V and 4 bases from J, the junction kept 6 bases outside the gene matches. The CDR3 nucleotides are TGCAGTCTAGCGGGAGGGCCCCCTTACGAGCAGTACTTC. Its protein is CSLAGGPPYEQYF.

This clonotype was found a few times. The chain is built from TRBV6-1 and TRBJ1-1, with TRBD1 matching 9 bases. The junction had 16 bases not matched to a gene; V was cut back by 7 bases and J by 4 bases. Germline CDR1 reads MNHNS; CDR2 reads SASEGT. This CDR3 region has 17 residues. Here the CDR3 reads CASIRTGDVLWGTEAFF. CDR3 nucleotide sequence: TGTGCCAGCATCCGGACAGGGGACGTCTTATGGGGCACTGAAGCTTTCTTT.

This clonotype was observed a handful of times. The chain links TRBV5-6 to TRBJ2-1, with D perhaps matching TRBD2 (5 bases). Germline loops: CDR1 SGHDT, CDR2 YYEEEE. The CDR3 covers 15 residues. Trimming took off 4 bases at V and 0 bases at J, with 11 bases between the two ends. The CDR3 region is CASSLGLRSYNEQFF. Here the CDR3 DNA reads TGTGCCAGCAGCCTAGGACTTCGCTCCTACAATGAGCAGTTCTTC. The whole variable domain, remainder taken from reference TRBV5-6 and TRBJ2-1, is DAGVTQSPTHLIKTRGQQVTLRCSPKSGHDTVSWYQQALGQGPQFIFQYYEEEERQRGNFPDRFSGHQFPNYSSELNVNALLLGDSALYLCASSLGLRSYNEQFFGPGTRLTVL.

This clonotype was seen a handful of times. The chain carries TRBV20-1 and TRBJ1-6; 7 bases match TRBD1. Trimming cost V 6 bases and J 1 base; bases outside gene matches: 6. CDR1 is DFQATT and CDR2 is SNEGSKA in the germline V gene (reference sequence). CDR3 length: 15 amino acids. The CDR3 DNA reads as TGCAGTGCAAACAGGGGTGAATCCTATAATTCACCCCTCCACTTT. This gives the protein CSANRGESYNSPLHF.

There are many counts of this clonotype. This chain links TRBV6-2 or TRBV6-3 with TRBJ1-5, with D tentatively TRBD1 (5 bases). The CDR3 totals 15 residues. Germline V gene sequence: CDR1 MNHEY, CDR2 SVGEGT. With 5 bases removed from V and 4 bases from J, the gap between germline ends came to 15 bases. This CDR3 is CASSEDHWGNQPQHF. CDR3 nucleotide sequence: TGTGCCAGCAGTGAAGATCACTGGGGGAATCAGCCCCAGCATTTT.

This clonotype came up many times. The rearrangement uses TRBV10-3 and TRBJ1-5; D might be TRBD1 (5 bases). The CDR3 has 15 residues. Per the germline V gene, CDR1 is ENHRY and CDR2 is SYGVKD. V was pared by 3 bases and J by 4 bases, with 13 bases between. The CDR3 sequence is CAISDQGLTNQPQHF. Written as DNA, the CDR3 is TGTGCCATCAGTGATCAGGGTCTCACTAATCAGCCCCAGCATTTT.

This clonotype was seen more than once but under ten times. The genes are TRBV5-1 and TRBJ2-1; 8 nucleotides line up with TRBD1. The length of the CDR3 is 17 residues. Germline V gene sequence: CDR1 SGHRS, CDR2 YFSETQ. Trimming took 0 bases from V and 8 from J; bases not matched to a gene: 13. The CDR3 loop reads CASSLGRDRPVEHEQFF. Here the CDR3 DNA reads TGCGCCAGCAGCTTGGGCCGGGACAGGCCAGTTGAACATGAGCAGTTCTTC.

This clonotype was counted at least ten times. CDR3 bases: TGTGCCAGCAGTGAATTTGGGGTGAGCAAGGCTTTCTTT. Protein: CASSEFGVSKAFF. The chain combines TRBV2 with TRBJ1-1; no definite D call. Germline CDR1 SNHLY, CDR2 FYNNEI. V was shortened by 2 bases and J by 11 bases, with 15 bases between the two germline ends. CDR3 size: 13 residues.

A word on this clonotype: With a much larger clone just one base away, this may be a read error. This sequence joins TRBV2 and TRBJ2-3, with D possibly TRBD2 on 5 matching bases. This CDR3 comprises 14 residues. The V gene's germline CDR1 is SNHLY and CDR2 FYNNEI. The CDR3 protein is CASSELAFTNTQYF. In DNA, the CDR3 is TGTGCCAGCAGTGAACTAGCCTTCACAAATACGCAGTATTTT.

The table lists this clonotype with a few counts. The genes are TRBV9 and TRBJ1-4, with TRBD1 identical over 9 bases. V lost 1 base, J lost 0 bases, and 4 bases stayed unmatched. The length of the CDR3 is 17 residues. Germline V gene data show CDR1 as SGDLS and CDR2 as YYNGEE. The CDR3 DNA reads TGTGCCAGCAGCGTAAGGGACAGGGCTACAACTAATGAAAAACTGTTTTTT. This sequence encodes CASSVRDRATTNEKLFF.

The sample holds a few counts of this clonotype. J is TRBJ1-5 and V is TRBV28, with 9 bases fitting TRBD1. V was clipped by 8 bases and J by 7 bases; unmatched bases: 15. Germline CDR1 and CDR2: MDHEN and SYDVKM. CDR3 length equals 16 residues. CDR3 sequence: CASRLLTTGGEQPQHF. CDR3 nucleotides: TGTGCCAGCCGCCTTTTGACAACAGGGGGCGAACAGCCCCAGCATTTT.

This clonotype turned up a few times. DNA for the CDR3: TGTGCCAGTAGTACCCGGCGGGGGGAATGGTCGACAGATACGCAGTATTTT. Translating gives CASSTRRGEWSTDTQYF. This chain links TRBV19 with TRBJ2-3; 8 bases fit TRBD2. The CDR3 runs 17 residues. Germline CDR1 reads LNHDA; CDR2 reads SQIVND (reference sequence). Germline trimming cut 4 bases from V and 3 bases from J; bases unmatched to any gene: 12.

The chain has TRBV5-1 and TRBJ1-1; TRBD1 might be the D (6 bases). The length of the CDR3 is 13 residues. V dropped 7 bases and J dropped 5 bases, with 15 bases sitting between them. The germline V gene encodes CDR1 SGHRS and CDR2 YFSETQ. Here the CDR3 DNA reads TGCGCCAGCGGCAGGGGTGGTACTACTGAAGCTTTCTTT. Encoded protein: CASGRGGTTEAFF.